This entry lists 28 T cell receptor beta chains sequenced from one sample in a study of T-cell memory formation after mild COVID-19. TCRdb processed the 5' RACE reads anew with MiXCR; each CDR3 protein has one entry. The sample has about 88,000 distinct CDR3 sequences, 25% seen once; the top ten hold roughly 39%. Sample: PBMCs or a T cell subset sorted from them (not recorded which). All receptors derive from a man aged 18 to 30 who had mild COVID-19 (a few samples of this study predate the infection). Cell type and time point are not known.

The CDR3 DNA sequence: TGCAGCGTTGAAGGTCCCGGGAACAGCGGGGCCGGGGAGCTGTTTTTT. This sequence encodes CSVEGPGNSGAGELFF. The V call is TRBV29-1, the J call TRBJ2-2; 7 positions match TRBD2. CDR3 length: 16 amino acids. Germline V gene sequence: CDR1 SQVTM, CDR2 ANQGSEA. V lost 1 base, J lost 6 bases, and 11 bases stayed unmatched.

The gene calls are TRBV14 and TRBJ2-3; 9 bases are a match to TRBD1. Germline V gene data show CDR1 as SGHDN and CDR2 as FVKESK. Trimming took 4 bases from V and 3 from J; bases not matched to a gene: 5. The CDR3 consists of 15 residues. DNA for the CDR3: TGTGCCAGCAGCCCCCACAGGGGGCGGACAGATACGCAGTATTTT. This codes for CASSPHRGRTDTQYF.

This chain uses TRBV5-1 with TRBJ2-7; 7 positions agree with TRBD1. The CDR3 is 15 residues long. The J segment lost 7 bases and the V segment lost 1 base, leaving 11 bases of the junction unmatched. Germline V gene data show CDR1 as SGHRS and CDR2 as YFSETQ. CDR3 loop: CASSLKGTARLEQYF. The DNA for the CDR3 is TGCGCCAGCAGCTTGAAAGGGACAGCGAGGCTAGAGCAGTACTTC.

The chain carries TRBV7-9 and TRBJ2-1, with D hard to call. The V end lost 11 bases, the J end lost 10 bases, and 12 bases lay between the germline ends. Germline lookup yields CDR1 SEHNR and CDR2 FQNEAQ (reference sequence). The length of the CDR3 is 10 residues. CDR3 protein: CAEGGWEQFF. The CDR3 coding sequence is TGTGCCGAAGGTGGGTGGGAGCAGTTCTTC.

Only one count was recorded for this clonotype. The chain employs TRBV27 and TRBJ1-2; D is possibly TRBD1 (6 bases). Germline-derived CDR1 and CDR2 are MNHEY and SMNVEV (reference sequence). V gave up 8 bases and J gave up 2 bases, with 6 bases separating them. The CDR3 runs 11 residues. The CDR3 sequence: CASGQNYGYTF. The CDR3 bases are TGTGCCAGCGGACAGAACTATGGCTACACCTTC.

The gene calls are TRBV19 and TRBJ1-2, with 9 bases fitting TRBD1. The CDR3 totals 14 residues. The germline gives CDR1 LNHDA, CDR2 SQIVND (reference sequence). Trimming took 6 bases from V and 4 from J; bases not matched to a gene: 6. The CDR3 bases are TGTGCCAGTAGGGCCGGGACAGGGCTCTATGGCTACACCTTC. Its translation is CASRAGTGLYGYTF.

J is TRBJ2-3 and V is TRBV7-9; D is unresolved. The CDR3 has 13 residues. Trimming removed 4 bases from V and 7 bases from J, with 12 bases in between. Germline values: CDR1 SEHNR, CDR2 FQNEAQ (reference sequence). CDR3 loop: CASSSRTAHTQYF. CDR3 nucleotides: TGTGCCAGCAGCTCCAGGACCGCACATACGCAGTATTTT.

This clonotype was observed at least ten times. J is TRBJ2-5 and V is TRBV5-1; D is ambiguous. This CDR3 comprises 14 residues. Deletions cut 1 base from V and 3 bases from J, with 10 bases between. In germline, CDR1 is SGHRS, CDR2 YFSETQ. The CDR3 is CASSLYEGKETQYF. CDR3 sequence (DNA): TGCGCCAGCAGCTTGTATGAAGGGAAAGAGACCCAGTACTTC.

The chain links TRBV12-3 or TRBV12-4 to TRBJ1-6; D gene ambiguous. Between the trimmed V and J ends, which lost 6 bases and 10 bases, there was a span of 16 bases. The length of the CDR3 is 14 residues. The CDR3 loop is CASSTPGRLSPLHF. The CDR3, as DNA: TGTGCCAGCAGCACCCCGGGCAGGCTGTCACCCCTCCACTTT.

This sequence joins TRBV9 and TRBJ1-1; D gene uncertain. This CDR3 spans 13 amino acids. The V end lost 4 bases, the J end lost 4 bases, and 11 bases lay between the germline ends. CDR1 is SGDLS and CDR2 is YYNGEE in the germline V gene. The CDR3 loop reads CASSPDRFTEAFF. CDR3 sequence (DNA): TGTGCCAGCAGCCCCGACCGTTTCACTGAAGCTTTCTTT.

The chain has TRBV6-5 and TRBJ2-7; D gene uncertain. In germline, CDR1 is MNHEY, CDR2 SVGAGI. The length of the CDR3 is 13 residues. V lost 1 base and J lost 3, with 7 bases in between. CDR3: CASSYFSGYEQYF. In DNA, the CDR3 is TGTGCCAGCAGTTACTTTTCAGGCTACGAGCAGTACTTC.

This clonotype has at least ten counts. This rearrangement joins TRBV7-2 to TRBJ2-7; 10 positions agree with TRBD2. The CDR3 runs to 15 residues. Germline V CDR1 and CDR2: SGHTA, FQGNSA. Losses at the gene ends were 4 bases for V and 2 bases for J; bases not matched to a gene: 5. The CDR3 protein is CASSYNSGGPYEQYF. The CDR3 DNA reads TGTGCCAGCAGCTATAATAGCGGGGGGCCCTACGAGCAGTACTTC.

This clonotype was observed at least ten times. The gene calls are TRBV5-1 and TRBJ2-5; D call uncertain. The germline CDR1 and CDR2 sequences are SGHRS and YFSETQ. The CDR3 covers 14 residues. Trimming removed 0 bases at V and 2 bases at J, with 8 bases between. This chain's CDR3 is CASSLAYSQETQYF. The CDR3 coding sequence is TGCGCCAGCAGCTTGGCCTATTCACAAGAGACCCAGTACTTC.

The chain recombines TRBV5-4 with TRBJ1-1, with D possibly TRBD1 on 6 matching bases. Germline CDR1 and CDR2: SGHNT and YYREEE (reference sequence). V dropped 5 bases and J dropped 6 bases, with 11 bases sitting between them. The CDR3 length is 12 residues. In nucleotides, the CDR3 is TGTGCCAGCAGTCGGGGGGGCGCTGAAGCTTTCTTT. Residues: CASSRGGAEAFF. Full variable domain (remainder filled in from reference TRBV5-4 and TRBJ1-1): ETGVTQSPTHLIKTRGQQVTLRCSSQSGHNTVSWYQQALGQGPQFIFQYYREEENGRGNFPPRFSGLQFPNYSSELNVNALELDDSALYLCASSRGGAEAFFGQGTRLTVV.

The gene calls are TRBV6-2 or TRBV6-3 and TRBJ1-2; D unclear. Germline V lookup: CDR1 MNHEY, CDR2 SVGEGT. Between the trimmed V and J ends, which lost 2 bases and 10 bases, there was a span of 11 bases. CDR3 length: 12 amino acids. The CDR3 here is CASSYPVRDYTF. DNA for the CDR3: TGTGCCAGCAGTTACCCCGTTCGTGACTACACCTTC.

The chain employs TRBV5-1 and TRBJ2-2; D is unresolved. This CDR3 is 16 amino acids long. Germline V gene data show CDR1 as SGHRS and CDR2 as YFSETQ. Trimming removed 2 bases from V and 3 bases from J, with 14 bases in between. The DNA for the CDR3 is TGCGCCAGCAGCTTCGACGCAGGCTCAGACACCGGGGAGCTGTTTTTT. Translated: CASSFDAGSDTGELFF.

The table lists this clonotype with a few counts. The chain joins TRBV5-8 to TRBJ2-2, with D possibly being TRBD2 (5 bases). Germline lookup yields CDR1 SGHTS and CDR2 YDEGEE. This CDR3 comprises 17 residues. Trimming took off 4 bases at V and 4 bases at J, with 20 bases between the two ends. The CDR3 loop reads CASSPAVVGAVTGELFF. In nucleotides, the CDR3 is TGTGCCAGCAGCCCAGCCGTGGTGGGAGCGGTCACCGGGGAGCTGTTTTTT.

In this sample, this clonotype turned up a few times. CDR3 protein: CASSYDGGKETQYF. CDR3 bases: TGTGCCAGCAGTTACGACGGGGGCAAGGAGACCCAGTACTTC. The gene calls are TRBV6-2 or TRBV6-3 and TRBJ2-5; either TRBD1 or TRBD2 may supply D (6 bases each). Germline CDR1 and CDR2: MNHEY and SVGEGT. Trimming removed 2 bases at V and 5 bases at J, with 12 bases between. The CDR3 sequence is 14 residues long.

The V and J genes are TRBV6-6 and TRBJ1-5, with D possibly being TRBD1 (5 bases). Trimming removed 7 bases at V and 0 bases at J, with 16 bases between. The CDR3 spans 16 residues. CDR1 is MNHNY and CDR2 is SVGAGI in the germline V gene (reference sequence). The CDR3 nucleotides read TGTGCCAGCATAGGGGCAGGGAAAGATAGCAATCAGCCCCAGCATTTT. The encoded protein is CASIGAGKDSNQPQHF.

This clonotype was seen a few times. The gene calls are TRBV4-2 and TRBJ2-3; D unclear. The CDR3 is 17 amino acids. Germline CDR1 LGHNA, CDR2 YNFKEQ. V was clipped by 0 bases and J by 2 bases, with 15 bases between them. CDR3 amino acids: CASSQEGPTEFTDTQYF. The CDR3 coding sequence is TGTGCCAGCAGCCAAGAAGGTCCTACCGAATTCACAGATACGCAGTATTTT.

This clonotype was counted only a few times. J is TRBJ1-5 and V is TRBV7-9; no clear D gene. The CDR3 spans 16 residues. The germline gives CDR1 SEHNR, CDR2 FQNEAQ (reference sequence). V was cut by 1 base and J by 3 bases, with 13 bases left in between. CDR3 nucleotides: TGTGCCAGCAGCTTAGTCGCCCCCGAGGCCAATCAGCCCCAGCATTTT. It is translated as CASSLVAPEANQPQHF.

The chain uses TRBV4-2 and TRBJ2-5; TRBD2 matches at 9 bases. CDR1 LGHNA and CDR2 YNFKEQ come from the germline V gene. The CDR3 sequence is 15 residues long. The V and J ends lost 3 bases and 2 bases, in that order; junction bases with no gene match: 4. The CDR3 DNA reads TGTGCCAGCAGCCATTTAGCGGGGGAGCAAGAGACCCAGTACTTC. It codes for CASSHLAGEQETQYF.

This clonotype was counted only a few times. This CDR3 reads CSARTATSTDTQYF. The CDR3 nucleotides are TGCAGTGCTAGGACGGCGACTAGCACAGATACGCAGTATTTT. This rearrangement joins TRBV20-1 to TRBJ2-3; no definite D call. Per germline, CDR1 DFQATT and CDR2 SNEGSKA (reference sequence). The CDR3 contains 14 residues. Trimming shortened V by 3 bases and J by 0 bases, and 10 bases separated the two germline ends.

V gene TRBV12-3 or TRBV12-4 combines with J gene TRBJ1-1, with D perhaps TRBD1 (6 bases). This CDR3 contains 12 residues. Deletions cut 6 bases from V and 11 bases from J, with 16 bases between. CDR3 amino acids: CASSPDSVRAFF. DNA of the CDR3: TGTGCCAGCAGCCCGGACAGTGTTCGGGCTTTCTTT.

This chain joins TRBV7-2 and TRBJ2-7, with 9 bases aligning to TRBD2. The germline V gene encodes CDR1 SGHTA and CDR2 FQGNSA. This CDR3 has 15 amino acids. V dropped 5 bases and J dropped 7; count of bases not matched to a gene: 12. CDR3 coding DNA: TGTGCCAGCAGCCCTAGCGGGGCCACCTCTACGGAGCAGTACTTC. Its translation is CASSPSGATSTEQYF.

This clonotype has more than one count but fewer than ten. The rearrangement uses TRBV7-9 and TRBJ2-2; no reliable D call. Germline V CDR1 and CDR2: SEHNR, FQNEAQ (reference sequence). V was pared by 3 bases and J by 10 bases, with 3 bases between. The CDR3 loop spans 10 amino acids. This CDR3 is CASSLAELFF. CDR3 DNA sequence: TGTGCCAGCAGCTTGGCGGAGCTGTTTTTT.

The chain combines TRBV9 with TRBJ1-4; D possibly corresponds to TRBD1 (5 bases). Germline V gene sequence: CDR1 SGDLS, CDR2 YYNGEE. Trimming took 0 bases from V and 2 from J, leaving 8 bases between them. There are 15 residues in the CDR3. DNA for the CDR3: TGTGCCAGCAGCGTAGCTGACAGCACTAATGAAAAACTGTTTTTT. Encoded protein: CASSVADSTNEKLFF.

V usage is TRBV7-8 and J usage is TRBJ1-5; no clear D. Looked up from germline, CDR1 is SGHVS and CDR2 is FQNEAQ. CDR3 length: 15 amino acids. The V gene lost 0 bases and the J gene lost 7 bases, with 13 bases spanning the gap. The CDR3 loop is CASSLAAGGRQPQHF. CDR3 bases: TGTGCCAGCAGCTTAGCGGCGGGTGGCAGGCAGCCCCAGCATTTT. Full variable domain (remainder filled in from reference TRBV7-8 and TRBJ1-5): GAGVSQSPRYKVAKRGQDVALRCDPISGHVSLFWYQQALGQGPEFLTYFQNEAQLDKSGLPSDRFFAERPEGSVSTLKIQRTQQEDSAVYLCASSLAAGGRQPQHFGDGTRLSIL.